The rows below give T cell receptor beta chains drawn from one sample of a study of T cells in Graves' hyperthyroidism and ophthalmopathy. TCRdb re-called the multiplex PCR reads with MiXCR, one entry per CDR3 protein. Of about 560,000 distinct CDR3 sequences listed, over 15% are singletons. Sequenced input: blood. The receptors shown here come from a woman aged 18-29 years with Graves' hyperthyroidism. CDR3s include the opening cysteine and the closing phenylalanine or tryptophan. The D gene is left open where the match is weak. Not all rows give a size; the values are once, few, many and, for expanded clones, a class.

d_gene: -
abundance: many
j_gene: TRBJ2-1
v_gene: TRBV20-1
CDR3aa: CSAKAANKYNEQFF
CDR3nt: TGCAGTGCCAAGGCGGCGAACAAGTACAATGAGCAGTTCTTC

d_gene: -
abundance: few
j_gene: TRBJ1-1
v_gene: TRBV5-6
CDR3aa: CASSWEQGWTEAFF
CDR3nt: TGTGCCAGCAGCTGGGAACAGGGTTGGACTGAAGCTTTCTTT

d_gene: -
abundance: many
j_gene: TRBJ2-7
v_gene: TRBV7-3
CDR3aa: CASRQQVNYEQYF
CDR3nt: TGTGCCAGCAGGCAACAGGTTAACTACGAGCAGTACTTC

d_gene: TRBD2
abundance: many
j_gene: TRBJ2-5
v_gene: TRBV28
CDR3aa: CASSPSAAASGGQETQYF
CDR3nt: TGTGCCAGCAGCCCATCGGCGGCCGCTAGCGGGGGCCAAGAGACCCAGTACTTC

d_gene: -
abundance: many
j_gene: TRBJ1-5
v_gene: TRBV5-6
CDR3aa: CASSLMDRGNQPQHF
CDR3nt: TGTGCCAGCAGCTTGATGGACCGCGGAAATCAGCCCCAGCATTTT

d_gene: -
abundance: -
j_gene: TRBJ1-3
v_gene: TRBV16
CDR3aa: CASSQSPSNTIYF
CDR3nt: TGTGCCAGCAGCCAATCTCCCAGCAACACCATATATTTT

d_gene: -
abundance: many
j_gene: TRBJ1-1
v_gene: TRBV20-1
CDR3aa: CSARRETEAFF
CDR3nt: TGCAGTGCTCGTCGGGAAACTGAAGCTTTCTTT

d_gene: TRBD1
abundance: many
j_gene: TRBJ1-1
v_gene: TRBV28
CDR3aa: CASSLGDRVAEAFF
CDR3nt: TGTGCCAGCAGTTTAGGGGACAGAGTGGCTGAAGCTTTCTTT

d_gene: -
abundance: -
j_gene: TRBJ1-3
v_gene: TRBV19
CDR3aa: CASSPPHWAGGNTIYF
CDR3nt: TGTGCCAGTAGCCCTCCGCATTGGGCAGGAGGAAACACCATATATTTT

d_gene: -
abundance: -
j_gene: TRBJ1-2
v_gene: TRBV6-1
CDR3aa: CASSEAISSQGEGYTF
CDR3nt: TGTGCCAGCAGTGAAGCTATTTCAAGTCAGGGAGAAGGCTACACCTTC

d_gene: TRBD1
abundance: few
j_gene: TRBJ1-3
v_gene: TRBV5-1
CDR3aa: CASSLKFRTADSGGISGNTIYF
CDR3nt: TGCGCCAGCAGCTTGAAATTCCGAACCGCGGATTCAGGGGGCATCTCTGGAAACACCATATATTTT

d_gene: -
abundance: many
j_gene: TRBJ2-7
v_gene: TRBV12-3/TRBV12-4
CDR3aa: CASRRGTFSDYEQYF
CDR3nt: TGTGCCAGCAGGCGAGGGACTTTTTCGGATTACGAGCAGTACTTC

d_gene: -
abundance: -
j_gene: TRBJ2-2
v_gene: TRBV24-1
CDR3aa: CATSARDFLNTGELFF
CDR3nt: TGTGCCACCAGTGCCCGGGACTTTTTGAACACCGGGGAGCTGTTTTTT

d_gene: -
abundance: many
j_gene: TRBJ1-1
v_gene: TRBV2
CDR3aa: CASSPHLNTEAFF
CDR3nt: TGTGCCAGCAGTCCGCATTTGAACACTGAAGCTTTCTTT

d_gene: TRBD1
abundance: -
j_gene: TRBJ1-1
v_gene: TRBV12-3/TRBV12-4
CDR3aa: CASRGQGSEAFF
CDR3nt: TGTGCCAGCAGGGGACAGGGAAGTGAAGCTTTCTTT

d_gene: -
abundance: few
j_gene: TRBJ2-2
v_gene: TRBV28
CDR3aa: CASSLWGDTGELSF
CDR3nt: TGTGCCAGCAGTTTATGGGGGGACACCGGGGAGCTGTCTTTT

d_gene: TRBD1
abundance: many
j_gene: TRBJ1-3
v_gene: TRBV28
CDR3aa: CASSSRTGGKDTIYF
CDR3nt: TGTGCCAGCAGTTCCCGGACAGGGGGGAAAGACACCATATATTTT

d_gene: -
abundance: -
j_gene: TRBJ2-7
v_gene: TRBV10-3
CDR3aa: CAISGQRVEQYF
CDR3nt: TGTGCCATCAGTGGACAGAGGGTCGAGCAGTACTTC

d_gene: -
abundance: many
j_gene: TRBJ2-3
v_gene: TRBV28
CDR3aa: CASSFRHTDTQYF
CDR3nt: TGTGCCAGCAGTTTCAGGCACACAGATACGCAGTATTTT

d_gene: TRBD1
abundance: many
j_gene: TRBJ1-2
v_gene: TRBV7-2
CDR3aa: CASSLRGRGNYGYTF
CDR3nt: TGTGCCAGCAGCTTGAGAGGCAGGGGGAACTATGGCTACACCTTC

d_gene: -
abundance: -
j_gene: TRBJ1-1
v_gene: TRBV15
CDR3aa: CATSRVGGPGAFF
CDR3nt: TGTGCCACCAGCAGAGTGGGAGGTCCTGGAGCTTTCTTT

d_gene: TRBD1
abundance: -
j_gene: TRBJ2-3
v_gene: TRBV2
CDR3aa: CASSDGNRGSPTDTQYF
CDR3nt: TGTGCCAGCAGTGACGGTAACAGGGGATCTCCCACAGATACGCAGTATTTT

d_gene: TRBD1
abundance: many
j_gene: TRBJ1-1
v_gene: TRBV6-1
CDR3aa: CASGGQLNTEAFF
CDR3nt: TGTGCCAGCGGGGGACAGTTGAACACTGAAGCTTTCTTT

d_gene: -
abundance: -
j_gene: TRBJ2-3
v_gene: TRBV27
CDR3aa: CASSWMAAGWTDTQYF
CDR3nt: TGTGCCAGCAGTTGGATGGCAGCCGGTTGGACAGATACGCAGTATTTT

d_gene: TRBD2
abundance: many
j_gene: TRBJ2-3
v_gene: TRBV7-2
CDR3aa: CASSLGRTSGGTHTDTQYF
CDR3nt: TGTGCCAGCAGCTTAGGGAGGACTAGCGGGGGGACTCACACAGATACGCAGTATTTT

d_gene: TRBD1
abundance: many
j_gene: TRBJ1-5
v_gene: TRBV12-3/TRBV12-4
CDR3aa: CASSLDRGLYRQPQHF
CDR3nt: TGTGCCAGCAGTCTCGACAGGGGGCTCTATCGGCAGCCCCAGCATTTT

d_gene: -
abundance: -
j_gene: TRBJ2-3
v_gene: TRBV12-3/TRBV12-4
CDR3aa: CASLLMAGAGRTDTQYF
CDR3nt: TGTGCCAGCCTACTAATGGCGGGGGCAGGAAGAACAGATACGCAGTATTTT

d_gene: -
abundance: few
j_gene: TRBJ2-3
v_gene: TRBV5-1
CDR3aa: CASSNTGDTPDTQYF
CDR3nt: TGCGCCAGCAGTAACACGGGAGACACACCAGATACGCAGTATTTT

d_gene: TRBD1
abundance: few
j_gene: TRBJ2-6
v_gene: TRBV7-3
CDR3aa: CASSPPGGGANVLTF
CDR3nt: TGTGCCAGCAGCCCACCAGGGGGTGGGGCCAACGTCCTGACTTTC

d_gene: TRBD1
abundance: many
j_gene: TRBJ1-1
v_gene: TRBV12-3/TRBV12-4
CDR3aa: CASSPDRGRGGTEAFF
CDR3nt: TGTGCCAGCAGTCCCGACAGGGGGAGGGGTGGGACTGAAGCTTTCTTT

d_gene: -
abundance: few
j_gene: TRBJ1-5
v_gene: TRBV6-5
CDR3aa: CASSYSTAGGQPQHF
CDR3nt: TGTGCCAGCAGTTACTCGACAGCCGGCGGTCAGCCCCAGCATTTT

d_gene: -
abundance: many
j_gene: TRBJ1-1
v_gene: TRBV5-1
CDR3aa: CASSLALALNTEAFF
CDR3nt: TGCGCCAGCAGCTTGGCCTTAGCATTGAACACTGAAGCTTTCTTT

d_gene: -
abundance: -
j_gene: TRBJ2-5
v_gene: TRBV4-2
CDR3aa: CASSQDRRKETQYF
CDR3nt: TGTGCCAGCAGCCAAGATCGCCGAAAAGAGACCCAGTACTTC

d_gene: -
abundance: -
j_gene: TRBJ1-5
v_gene: TRBV6-2/TRBV6-3
CDR3aa: CASSYDRNQPQHF
CDR3nt: TGTGCCAGCAGTTACGACAGGAATCAGCCCCAGCATTTT

d_gene: -
abundance: many
j_gene: TRBJ1-5
v_gene: TRBV7-2
CDR3aa: CASSLGGAYQPQHF
CDR3nt: TGTGCCAGCAGCTTAGGGGGAGCTTATCAGCCCCAGCATTTT

d_gene: -
abundance: -
j_gene: TRBJ2-1
v_gene: TRBV3-1
CDR3aa: CASSQDPDYEQFF
CDR3nt: TGTGCCAGCAGCCAAGATCCGGACTATGAGCAGTTCTTC

d_gene: -
abundance: few
j_gene: TRBJ2-1
v_gene: TRBV12-3/TRBV12-4
CDR3aa: CASSGNRVSYNEQFF
CDR3nt: TGTGCCAGCAGTGGAAACAGGGTTTCCTACAATGAGCAGTTCTTC

d_gene: -
abundance: many
j_gene: TRBJ2-3
v_gene: TRBV7-2
CDR3aa: CASTNPPPGGEADTQYF
CDR3nt: TGTGCCAGCACCAACCCCCCCCCGGGGGGCGAAGCAGATACGCAGTATTTT

d_gene: TRBD2
abundance: -
j_gene: TRBJ2-3
v_gene: TRBV19
CDR3aa: CASSTRLAGDPDTQYF
CDR3nt: TGTGCCAGTAGTACCCGACTAGCGGGGGATCCAGATACGCAGTATTTT

d_gene: -
abundance: many
j_gene: TRBJ2-3
v_gene: TRBV27
CDR3aa: CASSPPPGDTQYF
CDR3nt: TGTGCCAGCAGTCCTCCCCCGGGGGATACGCAGTATTTT